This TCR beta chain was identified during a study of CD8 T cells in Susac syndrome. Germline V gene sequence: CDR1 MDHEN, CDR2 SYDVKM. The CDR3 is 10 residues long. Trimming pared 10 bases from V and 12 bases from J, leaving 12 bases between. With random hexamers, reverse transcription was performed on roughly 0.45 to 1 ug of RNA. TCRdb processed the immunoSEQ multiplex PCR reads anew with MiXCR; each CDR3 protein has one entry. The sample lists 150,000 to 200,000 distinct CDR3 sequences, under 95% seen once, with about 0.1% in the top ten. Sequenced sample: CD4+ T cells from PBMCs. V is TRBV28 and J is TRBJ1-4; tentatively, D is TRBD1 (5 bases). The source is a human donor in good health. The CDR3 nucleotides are TGTGCCACCCAGACAGTTGAACTGTTTTTT. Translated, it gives CATQTVELFF.